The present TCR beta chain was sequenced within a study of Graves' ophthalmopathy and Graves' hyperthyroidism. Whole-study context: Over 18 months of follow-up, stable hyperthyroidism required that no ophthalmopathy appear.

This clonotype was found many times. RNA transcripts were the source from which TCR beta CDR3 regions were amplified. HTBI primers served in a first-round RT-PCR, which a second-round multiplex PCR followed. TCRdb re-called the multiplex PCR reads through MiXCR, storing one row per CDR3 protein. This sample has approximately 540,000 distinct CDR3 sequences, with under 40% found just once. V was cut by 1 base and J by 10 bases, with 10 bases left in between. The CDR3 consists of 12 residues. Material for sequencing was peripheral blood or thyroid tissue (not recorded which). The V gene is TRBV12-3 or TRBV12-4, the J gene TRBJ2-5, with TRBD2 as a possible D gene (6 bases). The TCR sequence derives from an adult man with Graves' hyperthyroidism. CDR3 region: CASSLVGGIQYF. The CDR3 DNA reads TGTGCCAGCAGTTTAGTAGGAGGGATCCAGTACTTC.